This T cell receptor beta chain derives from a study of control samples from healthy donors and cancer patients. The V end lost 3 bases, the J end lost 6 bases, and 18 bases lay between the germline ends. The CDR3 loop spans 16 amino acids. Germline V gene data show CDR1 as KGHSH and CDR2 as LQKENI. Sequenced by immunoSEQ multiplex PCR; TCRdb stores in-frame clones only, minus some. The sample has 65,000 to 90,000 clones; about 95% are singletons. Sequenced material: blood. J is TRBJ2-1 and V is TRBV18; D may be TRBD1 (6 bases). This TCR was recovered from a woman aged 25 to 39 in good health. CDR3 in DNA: TGTGCCAGCTCACCGAAACAGGGATTATGGGGCAATGAGCAGTTCTTC. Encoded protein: CASSPKQGLWGNEQFF. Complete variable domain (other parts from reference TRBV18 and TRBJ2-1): NAGVMQNPRHLVRRRGQEARLRCSPMKGHSHVYWYRQLPEEGLKFMVYLQKENIIDESGMPKERFSAEFPKEGPSILRIQQVVRGDSAAYFCASSPKQGLWGNEQFFGPGTRLTVL.